A single sample gave rise to the 4 T cell receptor beta chains below, sequenced in a study of regulatory T cells in long-lasting Graves disease. This sample's time point: persistent/refractory GD, antithyroid drugs over 5 years with positive TRAb. There was RNA extracted from PBMCs, and the TCR library was made from it. Arm-PCR of CDR3 regions with iRepertoire HTBI primers generated TCR beta libraries. TCRdb called the multiplex PCR reads again in MiXCR, with one record for every CDR3 protein. The sample shows roughly 360,000 distinct CDR3 sequences, 23% of them seen only once. The specimen was peripheral blood mononuclear cells (PBMCs), collected when the disease was refractory, from a patient treated with antithyroid drugs. The receptors here all came from a woman between 40 and 50 years old with Graves disease.

This clonotype was detected ten times or more. The rearrangement joins TRBV28 to TRBJ1-5; 7 nucleotides match TRBD1. With V trimmed by 5 bases and J by 5 bases, 6 bases remained unmatched. CDR3 length equals 14 residues. Germline loops: CDR1 MDHEN, CDR2 SYDVKM. The CDR3 DNA is TGTGCCAGCAGTCGACAGGGACGTTATCAGCCCCAGCATTTT. It yields the protein CASSRQGRYQPQHF.

In its sample, this clonotype was seen many times. J is TRBJ1-5 and V is TRBV28, with 11 nucleotides matching TRBD1. Germline trimming cut 6 bases from V and 7 bases from J; bases unmatched to any gene: 11. This CDR3 has 16 amino acids. Germline CDR1 is MDHEN and CDR2 is SYDVKM. CDR3 loop: CASRPRTGGWGQPQHF. Written as DNA, the CDR3 is TGTGCCAGCAGGCCCCGGACAGGGGGCTGGGGACAGCCCCAGCATTTT.

This clonotype was seen only a few times. The rearrangement joins TRBV19 to TRBJ2-3, with TRBD2 matching over 12 bases. The CDR3 spans 17 residues. Germline-derived CDR1 and CDR2 are LNHDA and SQIVND (reference sequence). Trimming at V came to 2 bases and at J to 0 bases, leaving 3 bases not matched to a gene. This chain's CDR3 is CASSILAGGFSTDTQYF. CDR3 DNA sequence: TGTGCCAGTAGTATACTAGCGGGAGGGTTTAGCACAGATACGCAGTATTTT.

A remark on this clonotype: A much larger clone sits a single nucleotide away, making a read error possible. The chain is built from TRBV6-2 or TRBV6-3 and TRBJ2-5, with 10 bases matching TRBD2. V shed 0 bases, J shed 9 bases, and the junction held 10 bases outside the gene matches. The CDR3 spans 16 residues. Germline V gene lookup returns CDR1 MNHEY and CDR2 SVGEGT. The CDR3 sequence is CASSYSLPSGSGAQYF. The CDR3 region has the DNA TGTGCCAGCAGTTACTCTCTACCTAGCGGGAGTGGGGCCCAGTACTTC.